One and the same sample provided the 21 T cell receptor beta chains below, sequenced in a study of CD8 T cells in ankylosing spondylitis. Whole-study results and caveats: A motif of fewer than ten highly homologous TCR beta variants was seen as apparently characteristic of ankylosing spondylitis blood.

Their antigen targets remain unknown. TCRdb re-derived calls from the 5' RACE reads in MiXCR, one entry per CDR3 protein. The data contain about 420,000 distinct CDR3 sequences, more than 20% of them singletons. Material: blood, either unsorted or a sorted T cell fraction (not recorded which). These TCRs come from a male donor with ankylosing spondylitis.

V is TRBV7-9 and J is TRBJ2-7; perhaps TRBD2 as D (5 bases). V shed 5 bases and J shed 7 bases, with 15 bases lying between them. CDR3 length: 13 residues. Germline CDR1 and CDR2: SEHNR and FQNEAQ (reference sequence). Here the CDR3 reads CASSAGAWREQYF. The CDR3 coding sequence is TGTGCCAGCAGCGCTGGCGCGTGGAGGGAGCAGTACTTC.

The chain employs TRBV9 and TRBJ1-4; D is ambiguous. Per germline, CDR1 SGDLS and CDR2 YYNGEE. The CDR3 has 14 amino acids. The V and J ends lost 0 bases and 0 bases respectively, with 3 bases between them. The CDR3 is CASSVATTNEKLFF. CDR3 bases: TGTGCCAGCAGCGTAGCCACAACTAATGAAAAACTGTTTTTT. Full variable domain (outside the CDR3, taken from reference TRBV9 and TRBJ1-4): DSGVTQTPKHLITATGQRVTLRCSPRSGDLSVYWYQQSLDQGLQFLIQYYNGEERAKGNILERFSAQQFPDLHSELNLSSLELGDSALYFCASSVATTNEKLFFGSGTQLSVL.

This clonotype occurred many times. The DNA of the CDR3 is TGCGCCAGCAGCTTGGGCACCACCGGGGAGCTGTTTTTT. It translates to CASSLGTTGELFF. The chain is built from TRBV5-1 and TRBJ2-2, with D unclear. The CDR3 runs to 13 residues. V dropped 0 bases and J dropped 4 bases, with 4 bases sitting between them. The germline V gene has CDR1 SGHRS and CDR2 YFSETQ.

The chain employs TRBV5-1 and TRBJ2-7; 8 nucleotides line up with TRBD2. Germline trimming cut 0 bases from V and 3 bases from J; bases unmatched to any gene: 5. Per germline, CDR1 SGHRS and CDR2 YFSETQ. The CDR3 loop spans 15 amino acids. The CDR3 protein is CASSLATSGFYEQYF. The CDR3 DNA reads TGCGCCAGCAGCTTGGCTACTAGCGGATTCTACGAGCAGTACTTC.

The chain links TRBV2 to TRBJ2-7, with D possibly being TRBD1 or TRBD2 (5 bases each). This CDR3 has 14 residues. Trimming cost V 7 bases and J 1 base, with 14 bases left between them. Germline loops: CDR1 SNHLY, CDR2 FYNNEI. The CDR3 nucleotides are TGTGCCAGCAAGGGGCGTGAGGGTTCCTACGAGCAGTACTTC. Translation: CASKGREGSYEQYF.

CDR3 sequence (DNA): TGCAGCGTCATGACAGGGGGTATGCATACGCAGTATTTT. It is translated as CSVMTGGMHTQYF. This chain uses TRBV29-1 with TRBJ2-3; 9 nucleotides line up with TRBD1. The V gene end was trimmed by 6 bases and the J gene end by 7 bases; junction bases not matched to a gene: 8. Germline values: CDR1 SQVTM, CDR2 ANQGSEA. The CDR3 extends over 13 amino acids.

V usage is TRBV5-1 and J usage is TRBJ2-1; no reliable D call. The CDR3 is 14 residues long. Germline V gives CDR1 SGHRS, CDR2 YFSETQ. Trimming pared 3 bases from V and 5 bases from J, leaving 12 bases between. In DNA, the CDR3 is TGCGCCAGCAGCTCACAAACTGCTAACAATGAGCAGTTCTTC. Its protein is CASSSQTANNEQFF.

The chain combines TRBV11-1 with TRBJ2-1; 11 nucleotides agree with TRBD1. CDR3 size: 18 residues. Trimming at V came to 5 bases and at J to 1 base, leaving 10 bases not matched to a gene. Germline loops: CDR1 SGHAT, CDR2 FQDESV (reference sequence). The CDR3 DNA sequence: TGTGCCAGCAGCACCCCCGGACAGGGGGCTGTTTCCTACAATGAGCAGTTCTTC. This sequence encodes CASSTPGQGAVSYNEQFF.

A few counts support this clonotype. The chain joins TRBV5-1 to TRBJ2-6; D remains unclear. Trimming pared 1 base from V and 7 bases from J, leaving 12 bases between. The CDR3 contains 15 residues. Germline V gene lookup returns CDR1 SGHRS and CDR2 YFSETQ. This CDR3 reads CASSLNNLGANVLTF. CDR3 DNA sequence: TGCGCCAGCAGCTTGAATAATCTGGGAGCCAACGTCCTGACTTTC. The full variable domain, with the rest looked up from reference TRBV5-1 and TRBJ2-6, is KAGVTQTPRYLIKTRGQQVTLSCSPISGHRSVSWYQQTPGQGLQFLFEYFSETQRNKGNFPGRFSGRQFSNSRSEMNVSTLELGDSALYLCASSLNNLGANVLTFGAGSRLTVL.

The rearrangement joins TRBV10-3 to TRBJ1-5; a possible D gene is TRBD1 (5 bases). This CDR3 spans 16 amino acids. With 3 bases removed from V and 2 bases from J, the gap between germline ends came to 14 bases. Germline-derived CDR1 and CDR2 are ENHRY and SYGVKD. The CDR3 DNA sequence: TGTGCCATCAGTGACGACGGGACGGGGGGCAATCAGCCCCAGCATTTT. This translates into CAISDDGTGGNQPQHF.

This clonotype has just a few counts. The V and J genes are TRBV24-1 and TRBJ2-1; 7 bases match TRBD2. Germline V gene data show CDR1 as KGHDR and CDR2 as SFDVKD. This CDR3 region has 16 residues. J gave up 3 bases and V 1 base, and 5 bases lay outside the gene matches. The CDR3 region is CATSDFGGRYYNEQFF. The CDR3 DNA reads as TGTGCCACCAGTGATTTTGGCGGGAGATACTACAATGAGCAGTTCTTC.

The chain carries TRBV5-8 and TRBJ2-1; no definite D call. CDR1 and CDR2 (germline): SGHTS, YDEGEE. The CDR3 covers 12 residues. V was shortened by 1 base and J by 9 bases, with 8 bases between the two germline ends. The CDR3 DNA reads TGTGCCAGCAGCTTGTGGCCGAGTGAGCAGTTCTTC. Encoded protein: CASSLWPSEQFF. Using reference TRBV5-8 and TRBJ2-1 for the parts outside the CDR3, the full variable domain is EAGVTQSPTHLIKTRGQQATLRCSPISGHTSVYWYQQALGLGLQFLLWYDEGEERNRGNFPPRFSGRQFPNYSSELNVNALELEDSALYLCASSLWPSEQFFGPGTRLTVL.

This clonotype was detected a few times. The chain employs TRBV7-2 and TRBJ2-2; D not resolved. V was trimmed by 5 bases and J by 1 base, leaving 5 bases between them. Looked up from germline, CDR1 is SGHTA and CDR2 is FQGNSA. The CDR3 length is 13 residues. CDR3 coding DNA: TGTGCCAGCAGCCACTTGAACACCGGGGAGCTGTTTTTT. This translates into CASSHLNTGELFF.

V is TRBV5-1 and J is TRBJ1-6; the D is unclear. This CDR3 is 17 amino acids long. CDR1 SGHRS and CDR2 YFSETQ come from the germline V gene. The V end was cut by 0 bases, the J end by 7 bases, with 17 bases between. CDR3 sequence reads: CASSLEFTVPGNSPLHF. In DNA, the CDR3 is TGCGCCAGCAGCTTGGAATTCACGGTACCCGGGAATTCACCCCTCCACTTT.

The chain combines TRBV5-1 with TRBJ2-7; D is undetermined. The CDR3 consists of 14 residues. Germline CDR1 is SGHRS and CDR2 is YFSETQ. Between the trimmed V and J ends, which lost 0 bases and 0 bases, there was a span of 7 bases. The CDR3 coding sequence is TGCGCCAGCAGCTTGGAGGGCGTCTCCTACGAGCAGTACTTC. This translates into CASSLEGVSYEQYF.

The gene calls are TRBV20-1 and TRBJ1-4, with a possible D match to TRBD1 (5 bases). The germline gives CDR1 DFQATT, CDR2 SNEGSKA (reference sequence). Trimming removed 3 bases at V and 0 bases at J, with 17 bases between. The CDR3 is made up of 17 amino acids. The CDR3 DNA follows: TGCAGTGCTAGTTGGCGACAGTACCTTGCAACTAATGAAAAACTGTTTTTT. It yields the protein CSASWRQYLATNEKLFF.

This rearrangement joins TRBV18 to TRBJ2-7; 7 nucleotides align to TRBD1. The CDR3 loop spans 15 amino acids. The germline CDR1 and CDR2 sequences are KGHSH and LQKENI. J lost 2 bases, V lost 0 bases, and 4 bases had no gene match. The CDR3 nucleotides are TGTGCCAGCTCACCACCGGCGCAGGGGGCCTACGAGCAGTACTTC. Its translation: CASSPPAQGAYEQYF.

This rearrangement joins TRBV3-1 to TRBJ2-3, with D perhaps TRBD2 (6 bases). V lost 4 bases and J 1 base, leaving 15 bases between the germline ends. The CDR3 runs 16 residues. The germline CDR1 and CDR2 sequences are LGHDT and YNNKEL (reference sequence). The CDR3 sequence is CASSPWDFYGTDTQYF. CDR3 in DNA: TGTGCCAGCAGCCCATGGGACTTTTATGGCACAGATACGCAGTATTTT.

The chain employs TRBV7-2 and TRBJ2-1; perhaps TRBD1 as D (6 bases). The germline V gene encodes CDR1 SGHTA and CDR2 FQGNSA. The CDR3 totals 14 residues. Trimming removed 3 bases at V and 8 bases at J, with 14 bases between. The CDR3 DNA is TGTGCCAGCAGCTTGACAGGACCCTTGGATGAGCAGTTCTTC. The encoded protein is CASSLTGPLDEQFF.

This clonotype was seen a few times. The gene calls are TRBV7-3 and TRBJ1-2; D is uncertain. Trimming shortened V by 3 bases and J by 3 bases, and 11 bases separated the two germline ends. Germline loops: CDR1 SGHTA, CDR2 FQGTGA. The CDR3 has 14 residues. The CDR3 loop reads CASSLRAVDYGYTF. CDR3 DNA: TGTGCCAGCAGCTTGAGGGCGGTGGACTATGGCTACACCTTC.

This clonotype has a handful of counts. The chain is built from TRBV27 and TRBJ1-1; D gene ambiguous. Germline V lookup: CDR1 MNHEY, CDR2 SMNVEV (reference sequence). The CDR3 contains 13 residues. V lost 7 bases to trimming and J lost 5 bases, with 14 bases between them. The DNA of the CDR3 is TGTGCCAGCAAACCAGTGCCGAGAACTGAAGCTTTCTTT. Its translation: CASKPVPRTEAFF.